This is a list of T cell receptor beta chains from one sample in a study of regulatory T cells in long-lasting Graves disease. Each CDR3 protein is one row after TCRdb ran MiXCR on the multiplex PCR reads. There are 550,000 or so distinct CDR3 sequences in the sample; around 12% occur only once, and around 10% lies in the top ten. This same sample was also taken into another study, of T cells in Graves' hyperthyroidism and ophthalmopathy.

Sequences were derived from peripheral blood mononuclear cells (PBMCs), sampled at new diagnosis, from a patient treated with antithyroid drugs. The source is a woman aged 30 to 39 with Graves disease. CDR3s include the opening cysteine and the closing phenylalanine or tryptophan. D genes are given only for firm matches. Part of the rows lack a size; the others show once, few, many or a class for expanded clones.

d_gene,len,v_gene,j_gene,abundance,CDR3nt,CDR3aa
-,13,TRBV12-3/TRBV12-4,TRBJ1-2,many,TGTGCCAGCACCCCTTCGGGAGGATATGGCTACACCTTC,CASTPSGGYGYTF
-,12,TRBV29-1,TRBJ2-5,many,TGCAGCGTTTCGAGGGTGCGGGAGACCCAGTACTTC,CSVSRVRETQYF
-,15,TRBV2,TRBJ2-7,few,TGTGCCAGCAGTGAAGCTGGCGGATACTCCTACGAGCAGTACTTC,CASSEAGGYSYEQYF
-,14,TRBV28,TRBJ1-5,many,TGTGCCAGCAGTTTACTAATTGTCGATCAGCCCCAGCATTTT,CASSLLIVDQPQHF
TRBD2,14,TRBV20-1,TRBJ2-7,-,TGCAGTGCCACTTCGACTAGCGGGGTATTGGAGCAGTACTTC,CSATSTSGVLEQYF
-,16,TRBV5-1,TRBJ2-7,few,TGCGCCAGCAGCAGATGGGCGGCGGTCGGGGCGAACGAGCAGTACTTC,CASSRWAAVGANEQYF
-,13,TRBV3-1,TRBJ2-3,few,TGTGCCAGCAGCCCCCTTTGGGGGAGAGGGCAGTATTTT,CASSPLWGRGQYF
-,15,TRBV9,TRBJ2-1,few,TGTGCCAGCAGCCCCGACCAGGAAACCTACAATGAGCAGTTCTTC,CASSPDQETYNEQFF
-,15,TRBV15,TRBJ1-5,many,TGTGCCACCAGCAGAGATCCAACTGCCAATCAGCCCCAGCATTTT,CATSRDPTANQPQHF
TRBD1,15,TRBV6-9,TRBJ1-5,-,TGTGCCAGCAGTTACTGGCAGGGGGCTGATCAGCCCCAGCATTTT,CASSYWQGADQPQHF
-,13,TRBV30,TRBJ1-1,many,TGTGCCTGGAGCGTAGACAGCCACACTGAAGCTTTCTTT,CAWSVDSHTEAFF
-,16,TRBV6-2/TRBV6-3,TRBJ1-2,few,TGTGCCAGCAGTGAGTCGTGGCCAGGGGCAAACTATGGCTACACCTTC,CASSESWPGANYGYTF
-,16,TRBV4-3,TRBJ1-1,-,TGCGCCAGCAGCCAAGATATGCGGGGGGGGTCCACTGAAGCTTTCTTT,CASSQDMRGGSTEAFF
-,14,TRBV7-9,TRBJ1-2,many,TGTGCCAGCAGCTTATCCCAGGGTATATTAGGCTACACCTTC,CASSLSQGILGYTF
TRBD2,18,TRBV4-1,TRBJ2-1,-,TGCGCCAGCAGCTTAAGTACTAGCGGGAACCCTACCTACAATGAGCAGTTCTTC,CASSLSTSGNPTYNEQFF
-,17,TRBV7-2,TRBJ2-4,many,TGTGCCAGCAGCTTATTTTCGGAGCTTAGAGTCAAAAACATTCAGTACTTC,CASSLFSELRVKNIQYF
TRBD1,18,TRBV18,TRBJ1-2,-,TGTGCCAGCTCGTCACGCCTTACTATACAGGGGGCTAACTATGGCTACACCTTC,CASSSRLTIQGANYGYTF
-,12,TRBV19,TRBJ1-2,many,TGTGCCAGTTGCAAGGGGAACTATGGCTACACCTTC,CASCKGNYGYTF
-,14,TRBV25-1,TRBJ2-3,-,TGTGCCAGCAGTGACACATCTAGCACAGATACGCAGTATTTT,CASSDTSSTDTQYF
-,14,TRBV20-1,TRBJ2-2,-,TGCAGTGCTAGGGGAAGGGGCTACACCGGGGAGCTGTTTTTT,CSARGRGYTGELFF
-,18,TRBV28,TRBJ2-1,many,TGTGCCAGCAGCTCAAGAATCCAAGCTCCTGCGCCCTACAATGAGCAGTTCTTC,CASSSRIQAPAPYNEQFF
-,13,TRBV27,TRBJ2-3,many,TGTGCCAGCAGTTTATCCCCCGTCTATTCGCAGTATTTT,CASSLSPVYSQYF
TRBD1,17,TRBV4-3,TRBJ2-7,many,TGCGCCAGCAGCCGCAATACACCGGGACAGGGACCCTACGAGCAGTACTTC,CASSRNTPGQGPYEQYF
TRBD2,17,TRBV11-3,TRBJ2-1,-,TGTGCCAGCAGCTTCAGTGGTCTAGCGGGAGCTGGGAATGAGCAGTTCTTC,CASSFSGLAGAGNEQFF
-,15,TRBV7-9,TRBJ2-3,-,TGTGCCAGCAGCTTAGATGTCCTCCACACAGATACGCAGTATTTT,CASSLDVLHTDTQYF
TRBD1,14,TRBV5-1,TRBJ1-2,few,TGCGCCAGCAGCCCTACAGGGGGCGACTATGGCTACACCTTC,CASSPTGGDYGYTF
TRBD1,15,TRBV20-1,TRBJ1-2,many,TGCAGTGCTAGACCCTTTAAGGGACAGGAATTTGTACGCACCTTC,CSARPFKGQEFVRTF